These T cell receptor beta chains were read from a single sample in a study of T cell repertoires in cytomegalovirus infection. TCRdb re-derived calls from the reads in MiXCR, one entry per CDR3 protein. This sample has roughly 310,000 distinct CDR3 sequences, with roughly 28% found just once. Antigen specificity for these receptors is unknown. Source: cultured PBMCs, taken from culture after CMV antigen stimulation. These receptors were collected from a human donor in good health (CMV status not recorded). Some clones in this sample may be carry-over from other donors' samples. CDR3s include the opening cysteine and the closing phenylalanine or tryptophan. Fields, in order: J gene, CDR3 length, D gene, clone size, V gene, CDR3 DNA, CDR3 protein. D genes are given only for firm matches. Clone size is shown for a subset of rows, as once, few, many or a class of expanded clone.

J gene: TRBJ2-7; CDR3 length: 14; D gene: TRBD1; clone size: .; V gene: TRBV6-8; CDR3 DNA: TGTGCCAGCAGTTACTCTGACAGGGTCGACGAGCAGTACTTC; CDR3 protein: CASSYSDRVDEQYF
J gene: TRBJ1-2; CDR3 length: 15; D gene: TRBD1; clone size: .; V gene: TRBV19; CDR3 DNA: TGTGCCAGTAGTATTCCGGGACAGGGCCCCTATGGCTACACCTTC; CDR3 protein: CASSIPGQGPYGYTF
J gene: TRBJ1-5; CDR3 length: 13; D gene: .; clone size: few; V gene: TRBV12-3/TRBV12-4; CDR3 DNA: TGTGCCAGTTCGGCGAGGGCCGGTCAGCCCCAGCATTTT; CDR3 protein: CASSARAGQPQHF
J gene: TRBJ2-7; CDR3 length: 15; D gene: TRBD1; clone size: .; V gene: TRBV6-2/TRBV6-3; CDR3 DNA: TGTGCCAGCAGTTACGGACAGGACAGCTCCTACGAGCAGTACTTC; CDR3 protein: CASSYGQDSSYEQYF
J gene: TRBJ2-1; CDR3 length: 15; D gene: TRBD2; clone size: .; V gene: TRBV6-6; CDR3 DNA: TGTGCCGCACTTTGGGGTAGCGGGGGGTCGAATGAGCAGTTCTTC; CDR3 protein: CAALWGSGGSNEQFF
J gene: TRBJ2-1; CDR3 length: 16; D gene: TRBD2; clone size: few; V gene: TRBV5-4; CDR3 DNA: TGTGCCAGCAGCGCCAGGACTAGCGGGTTGAGTGATGAGCAGTTCTTC; CDR3 protein: CASSARTSGLSDEQFF
J gene: TRBJ1-5; CDR3 length: 14; D gene: .; clone size: few; V gene: TRBV19; CDR3 DNA: TGTGCCAGTAGTAAGGAGGACCGCAATCAGCCCCAGCATTTT; CDR3 protein: CASSKEDRNQPQHF
J gene: TRBJ2-1; CDR3 length: 16; D gene: .; clone size: few; V gene: TRBV25-1; CDR3 DNA: TGTGCCAGCAGTTCTCAAGGAGACTTCTCCTACAATGAGCAGTTCTTC; CDR3 protein: CASSSQGDFSYNEQFF
J gene: TRBJ2-1; CDR3 length: 16; D gene: TRBD2; clone size: few; V gene: TRBV7-2; CDR3 DNA: TGTGCCAGCAGCTGGGAGAGCGGGACCTCCTACAATGAGCAGTTCTTC; CDR3 protein: CASSWESGTSYNEQFF
J gene: TRBJ2-1; CDR3 length: 14; D gene: .; clone size: .; V gene: TRBV19; CDR3 DNA: TGTGCCAGTAGTATAGTGGCGGACTACAATGAGCAGTTCTTC; CDR3 protein: CASSIVADYNEQFF
J gene: TRBJ2-3; CDR3 length: 13; D gene: .; clone size: .; V gene: TRBV7-2; CDR3 DNA: TGTGCCAGCAGCTTTCAGGGGGGAGATACGCAGTATTTT; CDR3 protein: CASSFQGGDTQYF
J gene: TRBJ2-1; CDR3 length: 14; D gene: TRBD2; clone size: .; V gene: TRBV20-1; CDR3 DNA: TGCAGTGCTTATCTAGCGGGGGGGCCGAATGAGCAGTTCTTC; CDR3 protein: CSAYLAGGPNEQFF
J gene: TRBJ2-3; CDR3 length: 16; D gene: .; clone size: few; V gene: TRBV19; CDR3 DNA: TGTGCCAGTAGTATCGGACTAGGGGGAAGCACAGATACGCAGTATTTT; CDR3 protein: CASSIGLGGSTDTQYF
J gene: TRBJ2-5; CDR3 length: 14; D gene: TRBD1; clone size: few; V gene: TRBV10-1; CDR3 DNA: TGCGCCAGCAGCCGGGACAGGGGCATACAGACCCAGTACTTC; CDR3 protein: CASSRDRGIQTQYF
J gene: TRBJ1-5; CDR3 length: 14; D gene: .; clone size: few; V gene: TRBV20-1; CDR3 DNA: TGCAGTGCTTTGGTAGGGGGGAGCAATCAGCCCCAGCATTTT; CDR3 protein: CSALVGGSNQPQHF
J gene: TRBJ1-2; CDR3 length: 13; D gene: .; clone size: many; V gene: TRBV19; CDR3 DNA: TGTGCCAGTAGTATAGGGCCAGGGGTTGGCTACACCTTC; CDR3 protein: CASSIGPGVGYTF
J gene: TRBJ2-2; CDR3 length: 15; D gene: .; clone size: .; V gene: TRBV29-1; CDR3 DNA: TGCAGCGTTGAACGGCGGGGAGGGGGCACCGGGGAGCTGTTTTTT; CDR3 protein: CSVERRGGGTGELFF
J gene: TRBJ1-6; CDR3 length: 13; D gene: .; clone size: many; V gene: TRBV7-2; CDR3 DNA: TGTGCCAGCAGTCCGGGCGGTAATTCACCCCTCCACTTT; CDR3 protein: CASSPGGNSPLHF
J gene: TRBJ1-1; CDR3 length: 19; D gene: TRBD1; clone size: .; V gene: TRBV11-2; CDR3 DNA: TGTGCCAGCAGCTTCCCCCGCGGACAGGGGGTACGAGTGAACACTGAAGCTTTCTTT; CDR3 protein: CASSFPRGQGVRVNTEAFF
J gene: TRBJ2-3; CDR3 length: 17; D gene: TRBD2; clone size: few; V gene: TRBV7-9; CDR3 DNA: TGTGCCAGCAGCTTAGCGCGGGGAGGGCTAGGAACAGATACGCAGTATTTT; CDR3 protein: CASSLARGGLGTDTQYF
J gene: TRBJ2-7; CDR3 length: 15; D gene: TRBD1; clone size: .; V gene: TRBV5-1; CDR3 DNA: TGCGCCAGCAGCTGGATGACAGGGGACAACTACGAGCAGTACTTC; CDR3 protein: CASSWMTGDNYEQYF
J gene: TRBJ1-1; CDR3 length: 15; D gene: .; clone size: few; V gene: TRBV18; CDR3 DNA: TGTGCCAGCTCACCAGCAGGGTTTGCGAACACTGAAGCTTTCTTT; CDR3 protein: CASSPAGFANTEAFF
J gene: TRBJ2-3; CDR3 length: 18; D gene: TRBD2; clone size: .; V gene: TRBV11-2; CDR3 DNA: TGTGCCAGCAGCCTCAGACTAGCGGGAGCCCGACGCACAGATACGCAGTATTTT; CDR3 protein: CASSLRLAGARRTDTQYF
J gene: TRBJ2-5; CDR3 length: 14; D gene: TRBD2; clone size: few; V gene: TRBV28; CDR3 DNA: TGTGCCAGCAGTTCCCTAGCGGACCAAGAGACCCAGTACTTC; CDR3 protein: CASSSLADQETQYF
J gene: TRBJ1-5; CDR3 length: 13; D gene: .; clone size: .; V gene: TRBV30; CDR3 DNA: TGTGCCTGGAGCCCCCAAGTCCGTCAGCCCCAGCATTTT; CDR3 protein: CAWSPQVRQPQHF
J gene: TRBJ1-1; CDR3 length: 14; D gene: .; clone size: few; V gene: TRBV5-4; CDR3 DNA: TGTGCCAGCAGCTTTCGGGACGGGAACACTGAAGCTTTCTTT; CDR3 protein: CASSFRDGNTEAFF
J gene: TRBJ1-5; CDR3 length: 14; D gene: .; clone size: few; V gene: TRBV20-1; CDR3 DNA: TGCAGTGCTAGAGGAGGCAGGGGCAATCAGCCCCAGCATTTT; CDR3 protein: CSARGGRGNQPQHF
J gene: TRBJ2-3; CDR3 length: 22; D gene: .; clone size: few; V gene: TRBV11-2; CDR3 DNA: TGTGCCAGCAGCTTAGATCTAATCCCACCCTGGGCGACCTTGCGGGTTTCAGATACGCAGTATTTT; CDR3 protein: CASSLDLIPPWATLRVSDTQYF
J gene: TRBJ1-5; CDR3 length: 16; D gene: .; clone size: few; V gene: TRBV12-3/TRBV12-4; CDR3 DNA: TGTGCCAGCAGTCCCTACACAGGGCTCCGGAATCAGCCCCAGCATTTT; CDR3 protein: CASSPYTGLRNQPQHF
J gene: TRBJ2-3; CDR3 length: 17; D gene: TRBD2; clone size: few; V gene: TRBV4-2; CDR3 DNA: TGTGCCAGCAGCCAAGATCGCGGGCGGGAGGCCGTAGATACGCAGTATTTT; CDR3 protein: CASSQDRGREAVDTQYF
J gene: TRBJ2-1; CDR3 length: 16; D gene: TRBD2; clone size: .; V gene: TRBV5-4; CDR3 DNA: TGTGCCAGCAGCAGAGGACTAGCGGGGGGGCAGAATGAGCAGTTCTTC; CDR3 protein: CASSRGLAGGQNEQFF
J gene: TRBJ2-6; CDR3 length: 14; D gene: .; clone size: few; V gene: TRBV7-9; CDR3 DNA: TGTGCCAGCAGCCTGGTATCTGGGGCCAACGTCCTGACTTTC; CDR3 protein: CASSLVSGANVLTF
J gene: TRBJ1-1; CDR3 length: 15; D gene: TRBD1; clone size: .; V gene: TRBV6-1; CDR3 DNA: TGTGCCAGCAGTTCCAGTGGACAGGGTAGCACTGAAGCTTTCTTT; CDR3 protein: CASSSSGQGSTEAFF
J gene: TRBJ1-1; CDR3 length: 15; D gene: .; clone size: few; V gene: TRBV11-2; CDR3 DNA: TGTGCCAGCAGCTTATTCAGGGGCATGAACACTGAAGCTTTCTTT; CDR3 protein: CASSLFRGMNTEAFF
J gene: TRBJ2-3; CDR3 length: 19; D gene: TRBD2; clone size: .; V gene: TRBV7-2; CDR3 DNA: TGTGCCAGCAGGTCCCGCGGGGCGCAGGCTAGCGGGAGAACAGATACGCAGTATTTT; CDR3 protein: CASRSRGAQASGRTDTQYF
J gene: TRBJ1-6; CDR3 length: 20; D gene: TRBD1; clone size: .; V gene: TRBV6-5; CDR3 DNA: TGTGCCAGCAGTTCTCCACGGCGGACAGGGCTGAGTCGGGGGAATTCACCCCTCCACTTT; CDR3 protein: CASSSPRRTGLSRGNSPLHF
J gene: TRBJ1-6; CDR3 length: 14; D gene: TRBD1; clone size: .; V gene: TRBV18; CDR3 DNA: TGTGCCAGCTCACCGGGACAGGTTAATTCACCCCTCCACTTT; CDR3 protein: CASSPGQVNSPLHF
J gene: TRBJ2-1; CDR3 length: 14; D gene: .; clone size: .; V gene: TRBV4-2; CDR3 DNA: TGTGCCAGCACCCCCCTCCTCGGGAACAATGAGCAGTTCTTC; CDR3 protein: CASTPLLGNNEQFF
J gene: TRBJ1-6; CDR3 length: 13; D gene: .; clone size: few; V gene: TRBV14; CDR3 DNA: TGTGCCAGCAGCCAACTGGACTCCCCTCCCCTCCACTTT; CDR3 protein: CASSQLDSPPLHF
J gene: TRBJ2-7; CDR3 length: 16; D gene: .; clone size: few; V gene: TRBV5-4; CDR3 DNA: TGTGCCAGCAGCGTTGGGAGAGGAACAGGGAGCCACGAGCAGTACTTC; CDR3 protein: CASSVGRGTGSHEQYF
J gene: TRBJ2-2; CDR3 length: 15; D gene: .; clone size: .; V gene: TRBV27; CDR3 DNA: TGTGCCAGCAGTCCACCCCGACAGGGAGGGGGGGAGCTGTTTTTT; CDR3 protein: CASSPPRQGGGELFF
J gene: TRBJ1-6; CDR3 length: 15; D gene: TRBD1; clone size: few; V gene: TRBV4-2; CDR3 DNA: TGTGCCAGCAGCCAAGAAGGACAGGGGATAGAACCCCTCCACTTT; CDR3 protein: CASSQEGQGIEPLHF
J gene: TRBJ2-6; CDR3 length: 17; D gene: .; clone size: .; V gene: TRBV19; CDR3 DNA: TGTGCCAGTAGTCCCCTAAGCACCCAGTCGGTCGCCAACGTCCTGACTTTC; CDR3 protein: CASSPLSTQSVANVLTF